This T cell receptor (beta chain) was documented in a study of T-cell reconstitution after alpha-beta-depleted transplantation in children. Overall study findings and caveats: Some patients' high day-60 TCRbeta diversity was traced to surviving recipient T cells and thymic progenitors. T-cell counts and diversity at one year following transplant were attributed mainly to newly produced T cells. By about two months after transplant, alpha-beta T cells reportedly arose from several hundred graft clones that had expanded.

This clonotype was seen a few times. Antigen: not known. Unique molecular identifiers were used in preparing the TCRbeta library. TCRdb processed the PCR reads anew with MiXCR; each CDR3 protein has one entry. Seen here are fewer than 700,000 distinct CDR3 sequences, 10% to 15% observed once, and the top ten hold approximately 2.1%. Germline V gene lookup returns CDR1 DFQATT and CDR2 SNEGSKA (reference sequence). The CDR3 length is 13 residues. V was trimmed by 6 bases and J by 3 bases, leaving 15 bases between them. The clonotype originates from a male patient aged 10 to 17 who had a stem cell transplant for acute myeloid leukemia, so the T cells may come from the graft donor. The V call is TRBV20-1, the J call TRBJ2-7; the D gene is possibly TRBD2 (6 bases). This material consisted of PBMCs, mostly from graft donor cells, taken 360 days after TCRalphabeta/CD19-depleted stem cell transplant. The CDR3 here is CSAPPGTLYEQYF. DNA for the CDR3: TGCAGTGCGCCGCCGGGGACTCTCTACGAGCAGTACTTC.